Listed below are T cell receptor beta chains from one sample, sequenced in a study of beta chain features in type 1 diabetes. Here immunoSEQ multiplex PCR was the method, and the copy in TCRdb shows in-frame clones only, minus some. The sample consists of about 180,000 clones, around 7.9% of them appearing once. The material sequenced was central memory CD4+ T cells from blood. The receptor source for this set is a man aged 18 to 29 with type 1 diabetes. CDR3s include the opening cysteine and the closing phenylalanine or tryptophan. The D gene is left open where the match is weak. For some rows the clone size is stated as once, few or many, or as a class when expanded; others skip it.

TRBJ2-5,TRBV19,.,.,CASSTQETQYF,TGTGCCAGTAGTACGCAAGAGACCCAGTACTTC
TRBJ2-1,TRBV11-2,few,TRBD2,CASSSRGLQSYNEQFF,TGTGCCAGCAGCTCGAGGGGACTACAATCCTACAATGAGCAGTTCTTC
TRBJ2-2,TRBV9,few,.,CASSDRASNTGELFF,TGTGCCAGCAGCGACAGGGCCTCGAACACCGGGGAGCTGTTTTTT
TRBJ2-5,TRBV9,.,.,CASSARGGQETQYF,TGTGCCAGCAGCGCTAGGGGGGGCCAAGAGACCCAGTACTTC
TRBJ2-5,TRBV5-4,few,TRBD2,CASSMGGEGKTQYF,TGTGCCAGCAGTATGGGGGGGGAGGGCAAGACCCAGTACTTC
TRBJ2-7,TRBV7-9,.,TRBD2,CASSPYGGGRSYEQYF,TGTGCCAGCAGCCCATACGGGGGGGGCCGCTCCTACGAGCAGTACTTC
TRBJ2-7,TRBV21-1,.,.,CASSNKGGTAGLPYEQYF,TGTGCCAGCAGCAACAAAGGAGGAACAGCGGGATTGCCCTACGAGCAGTACTTC
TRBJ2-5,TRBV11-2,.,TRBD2,CASSQVGGLAGVSETQYF,TGTGCCAGCAGCCAAGTGGGGGGACTAGCGGGAGTCTCAGAGACCCAGTACTTC
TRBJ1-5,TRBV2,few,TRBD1,CASSEDGQGVQPQHF,TGTGCCAGCAGTGAAGACGGGCAGGGGGTTCAGCCCCAGCATTTT
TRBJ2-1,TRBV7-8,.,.,CASSLRRVILYNEQFF,TGTGCCAGCAGCTTAAGGCGGGTTATACTCTACAATGAGCAGTTCTTC
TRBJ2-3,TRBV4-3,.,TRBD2,CASSQSYHAGVGDTQYF,TGCGCCAGCAGCCAATCGTACCATGCGGGGGTCGGGGATACGCAGTATTTT
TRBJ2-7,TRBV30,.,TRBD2,CAWSVFSGRPNAYEQYF,TGTGCCTGGAGTGTATTTAGCGGGAGGCCCAACGCCTACGAGCAGTACTTC
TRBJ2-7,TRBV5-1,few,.,CATSPGFGEQYF,TGCGCCACCTCGCCAGGGTTTGGCGAGCAGTACTTC
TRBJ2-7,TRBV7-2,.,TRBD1,CASSFTGTGLHEQYF,TGTGCCAGCAGCTTTACCGGGACAGGGCTCCACGAGCAGTACTTC
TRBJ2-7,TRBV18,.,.,CASSPQDSSYEQYF,TGTGCCAGCTCACCACAGGACAGCTCCTACGAGCAGTACTTC
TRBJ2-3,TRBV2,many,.,CASSDTGKDTQYF,TGTGCCAGCAGTGATACGGGGAAGGATACGCAGTATTTT
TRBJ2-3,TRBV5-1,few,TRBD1,CASSPGQGADTQYF,TGCGCCAGCAGCCCCGGACAGGGGGCAGATACGCAGTATTTT
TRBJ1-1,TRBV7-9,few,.,CAESVGGTEAFF,TGTGCTGAGAGTGTAGGGGGCACTGAAGCTTTCTTT
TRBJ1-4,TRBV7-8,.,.,CASSLVGGGEKLFF,TGTGCCAGCAGCTTAGTAGGGGGTGGAGAAAAACTGTTTTTT
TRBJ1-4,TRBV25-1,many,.,CASSEATGEKLFF,TGTGCCAGCAGTGAAGCCACAGGGGAAAAACTGTTTTTT
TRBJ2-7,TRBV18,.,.,CASSPSRGDEQYF,TGTGCCAGCTCACCAAGCCGGGGTGATGAGCAGTACTTC
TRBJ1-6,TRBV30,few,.,CAWSESPGSLSPLHF,TGTGCCTGGAGCGAATCCCCAGGGTCTCTTTCACCCCTCCACTTT
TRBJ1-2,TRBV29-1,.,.,CSVERNYGYTF,TGCAGCGTTGAACGGAACTATGGCTACACCTTC
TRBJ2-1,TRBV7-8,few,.,CASSPYRVSYNEQFF,TGTGCCAGCAGCCCCTATCGGGTCTCCTACAATGAGCAGTTCTTC
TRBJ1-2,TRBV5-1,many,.,CASSLYGDFNYGYTF,TGCGCCAGCAGCTTGTACGGCGACTTTAACTATGGCTACACCTTC
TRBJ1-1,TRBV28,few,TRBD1,CASSLQGWMNTEAFF,TGTGCCAGCAGCCTACAGGGGTGGATGAACACTGAAGCTTTCTTT